The T cell receptor (beta chain) under discussion was sequenced for a study of identical twins. Broader study findings: Models came in too low on out-of-frame TCR alpha sharing in monozygotic twins.

This clonotype was found a few times. Antigen unknown. Germline CDR1 PRHDT, CDR2 FYEKMQ (reference sequence). The V gene end was trimmed by 5 bases and the J gene end by 4 bases; junction bases not matched to a gene: 5. This CDR3 has 15 residues. Each CDR3 protein is one row after TCRdb ran MiXCR on the 5' RACE reads. This table holds about 890,000 distinct CDR3 sequences, roughly 12% found once. These data were likewise used in another study, on yellow fever vaccine responses in identical twins.

The TCR was taken from a woman aged 18-35 years in good health. This sequence joins TRBV13 and TRBJ2-1; 10 bases are shared with TRBD1. The source material was PBMCs. The CDR3 sequence: CASSPKGQGYNEQFF. The CDR3 coding sequence is TGTGCCAGCAGCCCGAAGGGACAGGGGTACAATGAGCAGTTCTTC.